Each of the 8 T cell receptor beta chains below was sequenced from the same sample in a study of blood T cells in healthy people across ages. Sample-barcoded 5' priming and a J-beta primer mix drove a second PCR of about 7 to 11 cycles. From the 5' RACE reads, TCRdb called clonotypes with MiXCR, one entry per CDR3 protein. The table lists fewer than 2 million distinct CDR3 sequences, around 42% of them singletons. The source material was blood. These receptors originate from a human donor in good health.

This chain uses TRBV7-2 with TRBJ1-2; no definite D call. From germline, CDR1 is SGHTA and CDR2 FQGNSA. The V gene lost 1 base and the J gene lost 6 bases, with 9 bases spanning the gap. The CDR3 length is 13 residues. The CDR3 sequence: CASSLEQFHGYTF. CDR3 nucleotide sequence: TGTGCCAGCAGCTTAGAACAGTTTCATGGCTACACCTTC.

This clonotype occurred a few times. The chain recombines TRBV7-8 with TRBJ2-7; 12 bases match TRBD2. Germline V gives CDR1 SGHVS, CDR2 FQNEAQ. V dropped 5 bases and J dropped 2; count of bases not matched to a gene: 7. The CDR3 length is 16 residues. The CDR3 nucleotides read TGTGCCAGCAGCCGTGGGACTAGCGGGTTTGCCTACGAGCAGTACTTC. It translates to CASSRGTSGFAYEQYF. The full variable domain, with the rest looked up from reference TRBV7-8 and TRBJ2-7, is GAGVSQSPRYKVAKRGQDVALRCDPISGHVSLFWYQQALGQGPEFLTYFQNEAQLDKSGLPSDRFFAERPEGSVSTLKIQRTQQEDSAVYLCASSRGTSGFAYEQYFGPGTRLTVT.

Only a few counts were recorded for this clonotype. The V gene is TRBV11-2, the J gene TRBJ2-4, with no clear D. The V end lost 1 base, the J end lost 6 bases, and 10 bases lay between the germline ends. The CDR3 sequence is 14 residues long. Germline V gene data show CDR1 as SGHAT and CDR2 as FQNNGV. The CDR3 protein is CASSLAAGLNIQYF. In DNA, the CDR3 is TGTGCCAGCAGCTTAGCGGCCGGTCTAAACATTCAGTACTTC.

A few counts support this clonotype. The chain employs TRBV7-6 and TRBJ2-5; TRBD1 matches at 8 bases. Germline V gene lookup returns CDR1 SGHVS and CDR2 FNYEAQ. The trim removed 5 bases at V and 3 bases at J, leaving 14 bases unmatched. The CDR3 is 17 amino acids. Here the CDR3 DNA reads TGTGCCAGCAGCCCATCACGGCGGCAGGGGGCTAAAGAGACCCAGTACTTC. It yields the protein CASSPSRRQGAKETQYF.

This clonotype has only a few counts. V gene TRBV5-1 combines with J gene TRBJ1-2; weak D call: TRBD1 (5 bases). This CDR3 contains 15 residues. The germline V gene has CDR1 SGHRS and CDR2 YFSETQ. Between the trimmed V and J ends, which lost 6 bases and 1 base, there was a span of 16 bases. The CDR3 DNA reads as TGCGCCAGCACTCCCGGGCCAGGGCATAACTATGGCTACACCTTC. Amino acids: CASTPGPGHNYGYTF.

The chain carries TRBV6-5 and TRBJ1-1; 7 nucleotides align to TRBD1. V dropped 6 bases and J dropped 6; count of bases not matched to a gene: 10. This CDR3 is 14 amino acids long. In germline, CDR1 is MNHEY, CDR2 SVGAGI. Written as DNA, the CDR3 is TGTGCCAGCAGAGCGACAGGGAGTCTCGCTGAAGCTTTCTTT. Translated, it gives CASRATGSLAEAFF.

In its sample, this clonotype was seen a few times. The CDR3 DNA reads TGCGCCAGCAGCCCCACCTTAGGAGGACACGAGCAGTACTTC. Residues: CASSPTLGGHEQYF. V gene TRBV5-1 combines with J gene TRBJ2-5, with D possibly being TRBD2 (5 bases). The J call could be wrong; TRBJ2-7 is a better fit for the DNA end. Germline CDR1 SGHRS, CDR2 YFSETQ. The CDR3 contains 14 residues.

This clonotype was picked up a small number of times. The chain couples TRBV7-2 to TRBJ2-5, with 12 nucleotides matching TRBD2. The germline V gene has CDR1 SGHTA and CDR2 FQGNSA. This CDR3 has 17 residues. Trimming removed 4 bases from V and 7 bases from J; junction bases left unmatched: 13. The CDR3, as DNA: TGTGCCAGCAGCTCATTGAGACTAGCGGGGGCCCCAGGGACCCAGTACTTC. This codes for CASSSLRLAGAPGTQYF.